The rows below give T cell receptor beta chains drawn from one sample of a study of neoadjuvant anti-PD-1 for oral cavity cancer. The data were produced by immunoSEQ multiplex PCR, yet TCRdb's version contains in-frame clones alone and is incomplete. The table shows 25,000 or so clones, with 27% occurring only once. Here the sequenced sample was tumor tissue, taken after nivolumab (anti-PD-1) treatment. The receptor source for this set is a person aged 35 to 85 with oral cavity squamous cell carcinoma. Both conserved end residues are part of each CDR3. A D gene is named only where the DNA matches it firmly. Clone sizes are given selectively: once, few, many, or a class where the clone is expanded.

CDR3: CASSSGAGANVLTF
DNA: TGTGCCAGCAGTTCCGGGGCCGGGGCCAACGTCCTGACTTTC
D: .
J: TRBJ2-6
V: TRBV27
size: few

CDR3: CASSPTRSDLSGELFF
DNA: TGTGCCAGCAGCCCGACCCGCTCTGATCTGTCCGGGGAGCTGTTTTTT
D: .
J: TRBJ2-2
V: TRBV9
size: .

CDR3: CASSLDRRSYNEQFF
DNA: TGTGCCAGCAGCTTGGACAGAAGATCCTACAATGAGCAGTTCTTC
D: .
J: TRBJ2-1
V: TRBV11-1
size: few

CDR3: CASSGTNRSSYNSPLHF
DNA: TGTGCCAGCAGCGGAACTAACAGAAGCTCCTATAATTCACCCCTCCACTTT
D: .
J: TRBJ1-6
V: TRBV9
size: many

CDR3: CASSLHPQESLSYEQYF
DNA: TGTGCCAGCAGCCTCCACCCACAGGAATCCCTCTCCTACGAGCAGTACTTC
D: .
J: TRBJ2-7
V: TRBV7-2
size: many

CDR3: CASSYSKQGALAFF
DNA: TGTGCCAGCAGTTACTCGAAGCAGGGAGCCTTGGCTTTCTTT
D: .
J: TRBJ1-1
V: TRBV6-5
size: .

CDR3: CASSLAQGMNTEAFF
DNA: TGTGCCAGCAGCTTAGCACAGGGCATGAACACTGAAGCTTTCTTT
D: .
J: TRBJ1-1
V: TRBV7-6
size: many

CDR3: CASTLSGGADTQYF
DNA: TGTGCCAGCACCCTTAGCGGGGGGGCAGATACGCAGTATTTT
D: TRBD2
J: TRBJ2-3
V: TRBV28
size: few

CDR3: CASSLNRVGEKLFF
DNA: TGTGCCAGCAGCTTGAACAGGGTAGGGGAAAAACTGTTTTTT
D: .
J: TRBJ1-4
V: TRBV7-9
size: many

CDR3: CATRREGGYTF
DNA: TGTGCCACCCGACGAGAGGGTGGCTACACCTTC
D: .
J: TRBJ1-2
V: TRBV7-9
size: .

CDR3: CASSGLYASGYTF
DNA: TGTGCCAGCAGTGGATTGTATGCGAGTGGCTACACCTTC
D: .
J: TRBJ1-2
V: TRBV6-1
size: .

CDR3: CASSYRSRDVLYGYTF
DNA: TGTGCCAGCAGCTACAGAAGCAGGGATGTGCTCTATGGCTACACCTTC
D: .
J: TRBJ1-2
V: TRBV7-8
size: few

CDR3: CASSEVGQGAAWGEQYF
DNA: TGTGCCAGCAGTGAAGTCGGACAGGGGGCCGCCTGGGGCGAGCAGTACTTC
D: TRBD1
J: TRBJ2-7
V: TRBV6-1
size: .

CDR3: CASSLGGRAVREQYF
DNA: TGTGCCAGCAGCTTAGGTGGGAGGGCAGTTCGCGAGCAGTACTTC
D: TRBD2
J: TRBJ2-7
V: TRBV7-6
size: .

CDR3: CASSVGTASNQPQHF
DNA: TGTGCCAGTAGTGTCGGGACAGCTAGCAATCAGCCCCAGCATTTT
D: TRBD1
J: TRBJ1-5
V: TRBV19
size: .

CDR3: CAWSFGSRYGYTF
DNA: TGTGCCTGGAGCTTTGGGAGTCGCTATGGCTACACCTTC
D: .
J: TRBJ1-2
V: TRBV30
size: .

CDR3: CASSVAGDSYNSPLHF
DNA: TGTGCCAGCAGCGTTGCAGGTGACTCCTATAATTCACCCCTCCACTTT
D: .
J: TRBJ1-6
V: TRBV9
size: once

CDR3: CASSLTPNRGETQYF
DNA: TGTGCCAGCAGCCTGACGCCCAACAGGGGAGAGACCCAGTACTTC
D: TRBD1
J: TRBJ2-5
V: TRBV7-3
size: few

CDR3: CASTPSLSSGKGYEQYF
DNA: TGTGCCAGCACCCCATCCCTATCTAGCGGGAAGGGTTACGAGCAGTACTTC
D: TRBD2
J: TRBJ2-7
V: TRBV28
size: .

CDR3: CASSPRGGNGYTF
DNA: TGCGCCAGCAGTCCCAGAGGTGGGAATGGCTACACCTTC
D: .
J: TRBJ1-2
V: TRBV23-1
size: few

CDR3: CSVLQGGGEQYF
DNA: TGCAGCGTTCTACAGGGGGGTGGGGAGCAGTACTTC
D: TRBD1
J: TRBJ2-7
V: TRBV29-1
size: medium-sized

CDR3: CASRGPNSNYGYTF
DNA: TGTGCCAGTAGGGGACCAAACAGTAACTATGGCTACACCTTC
D: .
J: TRBJ1-2
V: TRBV19
size: .

CDR3: CASSSGARGDYGYTF
DNA: TGTGCCAGCAGTTCAGGGGCTCGGGGTGACTATGGCTACACCTTC
D: .
J: TRBJ1-2
V: TRBV27
size: .

CDR3: CASSLGGENTEAFF
DNA: TGTGCCAGCAGCTTAGGGGGGGAGAACACTGAAGCTTTCTTT
D: .
J: TRBJ1-1
V: TRBV7-2
size: .

CDR3: CASSVRPLAGAGETQYF
DNA: TGTGCCAGCAGTGTCCGGCCTTTAGCGGGAGCAGGAGAGACCCAGTACTTC
D: TRBD2
J: TRBJ2-5
V: TRBV2
size: few

CDR3: CASSHDRGPGLAGGDTNNEQFF
DNA: TGTGCCAGCAGCCACGACAGGGGACCGGGACTAGCGGGAGGCGATACTAACAATGAGCAGTTCTTC
D: TRBD2
J: TRBJ2-1
V: TRBV14
size: .

CDR3: CAPCRNGFSGNTIYF
DNA: TGTGCCCCCTGTCGCAATGGCTTCTCTGGAAACACCATATATTTT
D: .
J: TRBJ1-3
V: TRBV6-6
size: .

CDR3: CASRLRTGADTQYF
DNA: TGCGCCAGCAGACTTCGGACAGGGGCAGATACGCAGTATTTT
D: TRBD1
J: TRBJ2-3
V: TRBV5-1
size: few

CDR3: CASSPEPLGQVFPQPQHF
DNA: TGTGCCAGCTCACCGGAGCCCCTGGGACAGGTATTTCCCCAGCCCCAGCATTTT
D: TRBD1
J: TRBJ1-5
V: TRBV18
size: few

CDR3: CASSSSGGTYSPLHF
DNA: TGCGCCAGCAGCTCCTCCGGGGGGACGTATTCACCCCTCCACTTT
D: .
J: TRBJ1-6
V: TRBV5-1
size: few

CDR3: CASTSPAQGAYEQYF
DNA: TGCGCCAGCACCTCCCCGGCACAGGGAGCCTACGAGCAGTACTTC
D: .
J: TRBJ2-7
V: TRBV5-1
size: .

CDR3: CASSPLGRQLEAFF
DNA: TGTGCCAGCAGCCCCCTGGGCCGACAGCTTGAAGCTTTCTTT
D: .
J: TRBJ1-1
V: TRBV27
size: few

CDR3: CASGEPGTFTGELFF
DNA: TGTGCCAGCGGAGAGCCGGGTACTTTCACCGGGGAGCTGTTTTTT
D: .
J: TRBJ2-2
V: TRBV6-6
size: few

CDR3: CSVETGTYGYTF
DNA: TGCAGCGTAGAGACAGGAACCTATGGCTACACCTTC
D: .
J: TRBJ1-2
V: TRBV29-1
size: few

CDR3: CASSLGTRLAGELFF
DNA: TGTGCCAGCAGTTTGGGGACTAGGTTAGCCGGGGAGCTGTTTTTT
D: TRBD2
J: TRBJ2-2
V: TRBV27
size: .

CDR3: CASSSSGLIQYF
DNA: TGTGCCAGCAGTTCCTCTGGCCTCATTCAGTACTTC
D: .
J: TRBJ2-4
V: TRBV6-1
size: few

CDR3: CASSPRDRLRSRVYPGYTF
DNA: TGCGCCAGCAGCCCCCGGGACAGACTAAGGAGTCGGGTATACCCTGGCTACACCTTC
D: TRBD1
J: TRBJ1-2
V: TRBV5-1
size: few

CDR3: CASSLGPQNTEAFF
DNA: TGTGCCAGCAGTTTGGGGCCGCAGAACACTGAAGCTTTCTTT
D: .
J: TRBJ1-1
V: TRBV28
size: .

CDR3: CASSLDRGRGYGYTF
DNA: TGTGCCAGCAGCTTAGACAGGGGGCGCGGATATGGCTACACCTTC
D: TRBD1
J: TRBJ1-2
V: TRBV7-2
size: .

CDR3: CAWSVARNTEAFF
DNA: TGTGCCTGGAGTGTCGCCAGGAACACTGAAGCTTTCTTT
D: .
J: TRBJ1-1
V: TRBV30
size: .

CDR3: CASSRGYEQYF
DNA: TGCGCCAGCAGTAGAGGGTACGAGCAGTACTTC
D: .
J: TRBJ2-7
V: TRBV5-1
size: .

CDR3: CASSPAPQNGNTIYF
DNA: TGTGCCAGCTCACCGGCACCACAGAATGGAAACACCATATATTTT
D: .
J: TRBJ1-3
V: TRBV18
size: .

CDR3: CASSIRTSGSDEQFF
DNA: TGTGCCAGCAGCATCAGGACTAGCGGGAGCGATGAGCAGTTCTTC
D: TRBD2
J: TRBJ2-1
V: TRBV13
size: .

CDR3: CASSTTRQAVNTEAFF
DNA: TGTGCCAGTAGTACGACGCGACAGGCAGTGAACACTGAAGCTTTCTTT
D: .
J: TRBJ1-1
V: TRBV19
size: few

CDR3: CASSPGLEDYEQYF
DNA: TGTGCCAGCAGCCCGGGACTAGAAGACTACGAGCAGTACTTC
D: TRBD2
J: TRBJ2-7
V: TRBV7-9
size: .

CDR3: CASSPDRGNSPLHF
DNA: TGTGCCAGCAGCCCGGACAGGGGTAATTCACCCCTCCACTTT
D: TRBD1
J: TRBJ1-6
V: TRBV9
size: many

CDR3: CASRRGQDTDTQYF
DNA: TGTGCCAGCAGACGTGGACAGGACACAGATACGCAGTATTTT
D: TRBD1
J: TRBJ2-3
V: TRBV6-5
size: few

CDR3: CASSPGGAVGEQYF
DNA: TGTGCCAGCAGTCCGGGAGGGGCCGTCGGCGAGCAGTACTTC
D: TRBD2
J: TRBJ2-7
V: TRBV6-5
size: .